Below, one T cell receptor (beta chain) is given with its context. These data come from a study of blood T cell repertoires in COVID-19. The overall study: Both acute and convalescent COVID-19 samples were obtained from the United States, Italy and Spain. Nucleic acid was either cDNA or gDNA, and it came from T cells, B-cell-depleted T cells, or PBMCs.

The germline CDR1 and CDR2 sequences are MDHEN and SYDVKM. This CDR3 is built from 14 residues. V was trimmed by 3 bases and J by 7 bases, leaving 13 bases between them. Those enrolled in Seattle joined during active infection and were followed longitudinally afterward. How the authors handled the data: Scientists estimated how many nucleated cells there were by amplifying reference gene primers. The data were produced by immunoSEQ multiplex PCR, yet TCRdb's version contains in-frame clones alone and is incomplete. V, J and clone size are those of that table, while D and trimming were read from the DNA. The sample lists about 60,000 clones; around four fifths were seen once.

This receptor was obtained from a man in his thirties or forties with COVID-19, enrolled during active disease. This sequence joins TRBV28 and TRBJ1-5; weak D call: TRBD1 (6 bases). Material for sequencing was peripheral blood. For the CDR3, the DNA is TGTGCCAGCAGTTTGCACGGAAGGGGGCAGCCCCAGCATTTT. Its protein product is CASSLHGRGQPQHF.